The 8 T cell receptor beta chains below come from one sample, sequenced in a study of identical twins. TCRdb reprocessed the 5' RACE reads with MiXCR, giving one entry per CDR3 protein. The data hold a few hundred thousand distinct CDR3 sequences, with 14% observed a single time. This sample also appeared in a second study, on yellow fever vaccine responses in identical twins.

The sequenced material came from CD4+ T cells sorted from blood. Every receptor here comes from a woman aged 18-29 years in good health.

The gene calls are TRBV7-6 and TRBJ1-1; maybe TRBD1 (5 bases). V shed 5 bases and J shed 1 base, with 11 bases lying between them. The CDR3 is made up of 14 amino acids. CDR1 is SGHVS and CDR2 is FNYEAQ in the germline V gene. The chain's CDR3 is CASSRGRGNTEAFF. The CDR3 DNA reads TGTGCCAGCAGCCGGGGACGAGGGAACACTGAAGCTTTCTTT.

The chain has TRBV5-1 and TRBJ2-2; D may be TRBD2 (6 bases). Germline V lookup: CDR1 SGHRS, CDR2 YFSETQ. The CDR3 contains 15 residues. Trimming cost V 0 bases and J 6 bases, with 12 bases left between them. In nucleotides, the CDR3 is TGCGCCAGCAGCTTGGCCCTCGGGGGTGCCGGGGAGCTGTTTTTT. This sequence encodes CASSLALGGAGELFF. The whole variable domain, remainder taken from reference TRBV5-1 and TRBJ2-2, is KAGVTQTPRYLIKTRGQQVTLSCSPISGHRSVSWYQQTPGQGLQFLFEYFSETQRNKGNFPGRFSGRQFSNSRSEMNVSTLELGDSALYLCASSLALGGAGELFFGEGSRLTVL.

This clonotype was observed a few times. This chain links TRBV2 with TRBJ2-1; D not resolved. This CDR3 is built from 13 residues. CDR1 is SNHLY and CDR2 is FYNNEI in the germline V gene. V was cut by 6 bases and J by 2 bases, with 8 bases left in between. DNA of the CDR3: TGTGCCAGCAGATTTGACCCCTACAATGAGCAGTTCTTC. Protein sequence: CASRFDPYNEQFF. Complete variable domain (other parts from reference TRBV2 and TRBJ2-1): EPEVTQTPSHQVTQMGQEVILRCVPISNHLYFYWYRQILGQKVEFLVSFYNNEISEKSEIFDDQFSVERPDGSNFTLKIRSTKLEDSAMYFCASRFDPYNEQFFGPGTRLTVL.

This clonotype was picked up many times. The rearrangement uses TRBV6-1 and TRBJ1-6; 8 nucleotides match TRBD1. The CDR3 sequence is 14 residues long. Per germline, CDR1 MNHNS and CDR2 SASEGT. V shed 5 bases, J shed 6 bases, and the junction held 3 bases outside the gene matches. The CDR3 is CASSTGGVNSPLHF. The CDR3 nucleotides read TGTGCCAGCAGTACAGGGGGAGTTAATTCACCCCTCCACTTT.

This clonotype has ten or more counts. This chain links TRBV12-3 or TRBV12-4 with TRBJ1-2; unclear D gene. This CDR3 is built from 14 residues. V lost 0 bases, J lost 8 bases, and 13 bases lay in between. CDR3 DNA: TGTGCCAGCAGTTTAGCGAGTGGAGTCCTAGGCTACACCTTC. Residues: CASSLASGVLGYTF.

The table lists this clonotype with many counts. The chain combines TRBV5-1 with TRBJ2-3; the D gene is possibly TRBD2 (5 bases). Germline V gene sequence: CDR1 SGHRS, CDR2 YFSETQ. Trimming removed 1 base from V and 0 bases from J, with 9 bases in between. The CDR3 runs 15 residues. CDR3 in DNA: TGCGCCAGCAGCTTGTTGGGGAGTAGCACAGATACGCAGTATTTT. As protein: CASSLLGSSTDTQYF.

This chain connects TRBV28 to TRBJ2-1, with D possibly matching TRBD2 (6 bases). This CDR3 contains 12 residues. Germline V lookup: CDR1 MDHEN, CDR2 SYDVKM. V was shortened by 2 bases and J by 9 bases, with 8 bases between the two germline ends. CDR3 nucleotides: TGTGCCAGCAGTTTAGGAGCGGGTGAGCAGTTCTTC. Translating it yields CASSLGAGEQFF.

This clonotype was seen only a few times. This chain joins TRBV6-1 and TRBJ1-1; tentatively, D is TRBD1 (5 bases). The CDR3 covers 13 residues. Germline CDR1 reads MNHNS; CDR2 reads SASEGT. The ends were cut back, 8 bases at V and 11 bases at J, with 21 bases in the middle. CDR3: CASGRREAMKAFF. CDR3 in DNA: TGTGCCAGCGGGCGCAGGGAGGCTATGAAGGCTTTCTTT.